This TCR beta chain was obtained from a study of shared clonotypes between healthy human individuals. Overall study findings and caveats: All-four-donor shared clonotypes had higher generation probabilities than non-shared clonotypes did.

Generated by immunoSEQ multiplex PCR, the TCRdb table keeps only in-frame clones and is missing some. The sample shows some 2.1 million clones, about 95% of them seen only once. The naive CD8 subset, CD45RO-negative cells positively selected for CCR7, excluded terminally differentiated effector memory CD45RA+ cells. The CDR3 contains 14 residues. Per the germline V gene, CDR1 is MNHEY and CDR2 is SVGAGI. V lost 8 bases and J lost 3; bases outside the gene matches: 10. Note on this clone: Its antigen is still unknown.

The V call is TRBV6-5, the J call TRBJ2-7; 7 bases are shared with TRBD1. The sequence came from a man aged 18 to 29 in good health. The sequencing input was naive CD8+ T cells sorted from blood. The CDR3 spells CASGRWTGDYEQYF. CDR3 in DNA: TGTGCCAGCGGGAGATGGACAGGAGACTACGAGCAGTACTTC.